The table lists the clone carrying this T cell receptor beta chain with many counts. The antigen is undetermined. The sample comes from a study of neurological immune-mediated disorders. Study-level points and caveats: Levels of TCR clonal expansion peaked in HTLV-1-associated myelopathy and reached their lowest in multiple sclerosis, under those of healthy controls.

V lost 6 bases, J lost 8 bases, and 12 bases stayed unmatched. The CDR3 covers 13 residues. Looked up from germline, CDR1 is DFQATT and CDR2 is SNEGSKA (reference sequence). The making of cDNA relied on 5'RACE with 10-nucleotide random UMIs. TCRdb re-derived calls from the 5' RACE reads in MiXCR, one entry per CDR3 protein. Seen here are fewer than 50,000 distinct CDR3 sequences, approximately 14% observed once, and the top ten hold approximately 3.6%. Source material: CD4+ T cells from blood. This TCR derives from a woman aged 55-75 years with HTLV-1-associated myelopathy (HAM/TSP). The chain recombines TRBV20-1 with TRBJ1-2; TRBD1 matches 7 bases. CDR3 region: CSASLGQAGGYTF. The CDR3 DNA sequence: TGCAGTGCCTCACTCGGACAGGCAGGAGGCTACACCTTC.